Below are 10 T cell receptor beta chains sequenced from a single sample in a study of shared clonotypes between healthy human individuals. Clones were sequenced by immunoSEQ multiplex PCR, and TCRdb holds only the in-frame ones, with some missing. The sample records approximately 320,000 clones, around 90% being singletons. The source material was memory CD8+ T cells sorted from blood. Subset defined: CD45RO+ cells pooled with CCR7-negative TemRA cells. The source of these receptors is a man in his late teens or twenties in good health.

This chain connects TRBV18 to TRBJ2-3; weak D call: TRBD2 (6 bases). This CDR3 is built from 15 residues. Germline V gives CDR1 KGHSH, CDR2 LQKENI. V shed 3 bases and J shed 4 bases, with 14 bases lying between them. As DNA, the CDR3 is TGTGCCAGCTCACCTAGGGGAGGCTGGGCAGATACGCAGTATTTT. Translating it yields CASSPRGGWADTQYF.

CDR3 region: CASGLVPGPQETQYF. CDR3 sequence (DNA): TGTGCTAGTGGTTTGGTACCTGGGCCCCAAGAGACCCAGTACTTC. The J gene is TRBJ2-5, the V gene TRBV12-5; D is uncertain. The V end was cut by 0 bases, the J end by 1 base, with 9 bases between. There are 15 residues in the CDR3. Per the germline V gene, CDR1 is LGHNT and CDR2 is FRNRAP.

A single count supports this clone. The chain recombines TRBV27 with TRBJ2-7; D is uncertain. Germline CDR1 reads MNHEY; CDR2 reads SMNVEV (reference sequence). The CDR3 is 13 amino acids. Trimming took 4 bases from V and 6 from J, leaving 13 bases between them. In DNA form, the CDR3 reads TGTGCCAGCAGTTCAGCAGGCCCTACCGAGCAGTACTTC. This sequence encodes CASSSAGPTEQYF.

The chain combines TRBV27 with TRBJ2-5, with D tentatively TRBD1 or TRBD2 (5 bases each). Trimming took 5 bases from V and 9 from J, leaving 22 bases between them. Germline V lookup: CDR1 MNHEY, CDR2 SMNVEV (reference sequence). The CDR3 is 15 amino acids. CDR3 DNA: TGTGCCAGCAGTCCCAGTGGGACCGGCCGAGGGCCCCAGTACTTC. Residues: CASSPSGTGRGPQYF.

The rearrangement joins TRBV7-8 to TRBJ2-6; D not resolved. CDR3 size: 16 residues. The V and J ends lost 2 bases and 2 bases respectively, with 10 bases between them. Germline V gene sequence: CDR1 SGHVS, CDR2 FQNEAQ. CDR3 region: CASSLYPSPGANVLTF. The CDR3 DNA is TGTGCCAGCAGCTTATACCCCTCCCCTGGGGCCAACGTCCTGACTTTC.

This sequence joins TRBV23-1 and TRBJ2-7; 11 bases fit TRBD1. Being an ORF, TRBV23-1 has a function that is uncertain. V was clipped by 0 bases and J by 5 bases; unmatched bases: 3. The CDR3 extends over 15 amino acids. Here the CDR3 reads CASSQSRTGGNEQYF. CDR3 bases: TGCGCCAGCAGTCAATCCCGGACAGGGGGCAACGAGCAGTACTTC.

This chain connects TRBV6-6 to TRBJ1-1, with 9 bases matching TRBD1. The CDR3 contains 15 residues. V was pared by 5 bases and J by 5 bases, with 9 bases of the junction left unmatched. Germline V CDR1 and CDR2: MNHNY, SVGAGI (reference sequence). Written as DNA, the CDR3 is TGTGCCAGCAGTGGATGGACAGGGGAGGTGACTGAAGCTTTCTTT. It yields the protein CASSGWTGEVTEAFF.

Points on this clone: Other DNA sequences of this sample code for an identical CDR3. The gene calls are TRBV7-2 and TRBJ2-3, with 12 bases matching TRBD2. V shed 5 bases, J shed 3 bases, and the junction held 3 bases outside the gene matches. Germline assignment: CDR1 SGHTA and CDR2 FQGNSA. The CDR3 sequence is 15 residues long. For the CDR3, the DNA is TGTGCCAGCAGCCCCGGGACTAGCGGGACAGATACGCAGTATTTT. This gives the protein CASSPGTSGTDTQYF.

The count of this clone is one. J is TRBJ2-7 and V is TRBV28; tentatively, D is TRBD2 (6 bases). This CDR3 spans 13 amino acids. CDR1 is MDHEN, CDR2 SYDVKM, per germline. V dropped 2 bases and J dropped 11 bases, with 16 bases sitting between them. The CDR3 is CASSLIGDGGKYF. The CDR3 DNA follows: TGTGCCAGCAGTTTAATCGGAGATGGGGGGAAGTACTTC.

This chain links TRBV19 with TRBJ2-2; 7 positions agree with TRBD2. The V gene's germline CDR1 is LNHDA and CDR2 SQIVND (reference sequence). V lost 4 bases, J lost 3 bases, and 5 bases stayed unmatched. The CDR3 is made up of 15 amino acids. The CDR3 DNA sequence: TGTGCCAGTAGTAAGGATCGGGAGGACACCGGGGAGCTGTTTTTT. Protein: CASSKDREDTGELFF.